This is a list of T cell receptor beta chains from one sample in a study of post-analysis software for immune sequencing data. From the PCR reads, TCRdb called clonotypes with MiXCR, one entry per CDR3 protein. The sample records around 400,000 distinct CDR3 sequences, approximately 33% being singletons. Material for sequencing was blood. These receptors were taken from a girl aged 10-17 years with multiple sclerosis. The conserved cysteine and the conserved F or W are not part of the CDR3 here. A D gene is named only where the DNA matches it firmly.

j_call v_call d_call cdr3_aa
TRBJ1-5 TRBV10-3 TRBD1 ASGQGNSNQPQH
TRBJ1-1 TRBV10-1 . ASSESTPNGNTEAF
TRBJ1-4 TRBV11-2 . ASSLYDGATNEKLF
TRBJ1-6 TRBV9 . ASSGAVGAYNSPLH
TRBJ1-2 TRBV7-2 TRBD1 ASSFYRGEDYGYT
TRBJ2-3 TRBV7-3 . ASSLKGSRTDTQY
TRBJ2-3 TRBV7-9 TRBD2 ASSPFPLLAADTQY
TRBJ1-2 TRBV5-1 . ASSEGQGSGYT
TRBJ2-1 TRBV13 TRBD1 ASKGASYNEQF
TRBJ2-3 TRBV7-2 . ASSSFTDTQY
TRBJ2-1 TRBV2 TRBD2 ASSDGDSGGPFYNEQF
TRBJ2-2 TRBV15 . ATRQDLDTGELF
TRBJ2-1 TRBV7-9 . ASSSFAGYEQF
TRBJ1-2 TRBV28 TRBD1 ASSLPDRGMWGYT
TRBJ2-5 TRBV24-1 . ATSALTGEEQY
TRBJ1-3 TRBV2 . ASSVGRNSGNTIY
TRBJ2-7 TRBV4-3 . ASSQERSSTTHEQY
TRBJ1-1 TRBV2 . ASSESSRGMNTEAF
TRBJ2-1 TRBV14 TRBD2 ASSQVTSGGPSYNEQF
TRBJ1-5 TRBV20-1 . SARRPIDNQPQH
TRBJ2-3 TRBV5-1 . ASSLGAGASSTDTQY
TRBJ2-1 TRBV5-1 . ASSKESGLPYNEQF
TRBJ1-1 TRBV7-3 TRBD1 ASSTGGAGTEAF
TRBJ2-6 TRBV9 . ASREPGANVLT
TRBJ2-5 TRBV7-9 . ASSLMVGETQY
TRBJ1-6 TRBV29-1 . SVARDGNSPLH
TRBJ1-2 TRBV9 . ASSARDTNYGYT
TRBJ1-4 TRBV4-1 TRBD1 ASSLVGTGDEKLF
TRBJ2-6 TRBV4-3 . ASSQVGSGANVLT
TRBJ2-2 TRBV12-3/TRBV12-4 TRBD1 ASSGTGITGELF
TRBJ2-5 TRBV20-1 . STSAGTGETQY
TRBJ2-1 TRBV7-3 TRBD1 ASSVRGLGTDTQF
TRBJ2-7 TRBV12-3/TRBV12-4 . ASSFPGTQRYEQY
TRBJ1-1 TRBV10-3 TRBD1 AISERQGATEAF
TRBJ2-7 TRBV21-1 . ASSNRDREPYEQY
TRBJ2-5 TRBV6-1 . ASSSLMTGEGY
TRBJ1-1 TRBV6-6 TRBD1 ASSSGQGGTEAF
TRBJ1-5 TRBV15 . ATSDSGINQPQH
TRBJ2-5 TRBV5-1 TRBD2 ASSLRGGGQETQY
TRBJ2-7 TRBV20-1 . SAPSVLHEQY
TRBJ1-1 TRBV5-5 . ASSLEGGGTEAF
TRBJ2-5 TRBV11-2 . ASSPRQTGTQY
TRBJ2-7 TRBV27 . ASSLGADYEQY
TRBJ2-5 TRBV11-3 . ASLRELALQETQY
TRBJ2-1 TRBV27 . ASSFREPSYNEQF
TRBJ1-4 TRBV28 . ASSLIGEEKLF
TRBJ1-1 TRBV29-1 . SGAQMNTEAF
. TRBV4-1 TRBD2 ASSQLGGYPETQY
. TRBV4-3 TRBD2 ASSQDWLAGRGEQY
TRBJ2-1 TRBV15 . ATSREQSSYNEQF
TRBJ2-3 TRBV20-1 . SATGGTDTQY